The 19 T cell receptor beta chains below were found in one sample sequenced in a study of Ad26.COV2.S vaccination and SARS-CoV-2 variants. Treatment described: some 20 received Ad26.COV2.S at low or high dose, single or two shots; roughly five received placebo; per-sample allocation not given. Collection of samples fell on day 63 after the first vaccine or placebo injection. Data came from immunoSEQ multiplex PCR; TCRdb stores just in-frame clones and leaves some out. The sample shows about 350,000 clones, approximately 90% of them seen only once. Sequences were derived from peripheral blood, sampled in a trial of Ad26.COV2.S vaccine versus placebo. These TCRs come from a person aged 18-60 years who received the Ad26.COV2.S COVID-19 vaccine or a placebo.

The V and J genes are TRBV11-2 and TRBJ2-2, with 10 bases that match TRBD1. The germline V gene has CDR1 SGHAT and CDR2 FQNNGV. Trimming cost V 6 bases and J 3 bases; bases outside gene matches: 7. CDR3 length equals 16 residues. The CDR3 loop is CASRSSGTGDTGELFF. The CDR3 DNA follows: TGTGCCAGCAGAAGCTCCGGGACAGGGGACACCGGGGAGCTGTTTTTT. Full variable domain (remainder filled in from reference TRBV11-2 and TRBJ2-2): EAGVAQSPRYKIIEKRQSVAFWCNPISGHATLYWYQQILGQGPKLLIQFQNNGVVDDSQLPKDRFSAERLKGVDSTLKIQPAKLEDSAVYLCASRSSGTGDTGELFFGEGSRLTVL.

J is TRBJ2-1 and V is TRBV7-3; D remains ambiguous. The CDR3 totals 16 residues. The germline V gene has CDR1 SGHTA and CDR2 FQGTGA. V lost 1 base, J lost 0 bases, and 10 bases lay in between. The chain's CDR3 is CASSLIGQNSYNEQFF. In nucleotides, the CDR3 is TGTGCCAGCAGCTTAATTGGGCAGAACTCCTACAATGAGCAGTTCTTC.

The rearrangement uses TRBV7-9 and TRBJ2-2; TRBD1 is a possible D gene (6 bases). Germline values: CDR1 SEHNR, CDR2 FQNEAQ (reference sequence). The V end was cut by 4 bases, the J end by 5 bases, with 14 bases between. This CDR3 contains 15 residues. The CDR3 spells CASSYGLDRTGELFF. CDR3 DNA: TGTGCCAGCAGCTACGGCCTGGACAGAACCGGGGAGCTGTTTTTT.

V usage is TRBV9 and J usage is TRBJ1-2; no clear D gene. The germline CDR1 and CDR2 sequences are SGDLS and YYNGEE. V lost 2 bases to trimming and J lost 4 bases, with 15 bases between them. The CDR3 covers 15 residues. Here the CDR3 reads CASSVLPDPSYGYTF. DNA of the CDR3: TGTGCCAGCAGCGTTCTTCCCGACCCAAGCTATGGCTACACCTTC.

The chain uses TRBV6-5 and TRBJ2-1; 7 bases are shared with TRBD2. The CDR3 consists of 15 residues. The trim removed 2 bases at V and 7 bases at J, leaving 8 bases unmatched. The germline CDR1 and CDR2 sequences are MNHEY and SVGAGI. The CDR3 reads CASSYASGRGNEQFF. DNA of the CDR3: TGTGCCAGCAGTTACGCTAGCGGAAGAGGGAATGAGCAGTTCTTC.

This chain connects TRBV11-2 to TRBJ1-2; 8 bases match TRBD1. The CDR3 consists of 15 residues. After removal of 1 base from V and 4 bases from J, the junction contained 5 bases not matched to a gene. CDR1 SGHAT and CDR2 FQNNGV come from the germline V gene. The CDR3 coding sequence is TGTGCCAGCAGCTTAGGCGGACAGGGAGGCTATGGCTACACCTTC. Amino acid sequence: CASSLGGQGGYGYTF. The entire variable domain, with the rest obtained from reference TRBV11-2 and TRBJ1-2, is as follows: EAGVAQSPRYKIIEKRQSVAFWCNPISGHATLYWYQQILGQGPKLLIQFQNNGVVDDSQLPKDRFSAERLKGVDSTLKIQPAKLEDSAVYLCASSLGGQGGYGYTFGSGTRLTVV.

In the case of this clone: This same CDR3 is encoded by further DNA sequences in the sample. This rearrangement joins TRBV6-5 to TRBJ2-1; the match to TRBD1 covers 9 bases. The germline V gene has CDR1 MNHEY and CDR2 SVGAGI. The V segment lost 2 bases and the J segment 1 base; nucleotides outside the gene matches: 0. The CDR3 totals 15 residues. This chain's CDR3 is CASSYGTGSYNEQFF. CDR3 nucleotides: TGTGCCAGCAGTTACGGGACAGGGTCCTACAATGAGCAGTTCTTC.

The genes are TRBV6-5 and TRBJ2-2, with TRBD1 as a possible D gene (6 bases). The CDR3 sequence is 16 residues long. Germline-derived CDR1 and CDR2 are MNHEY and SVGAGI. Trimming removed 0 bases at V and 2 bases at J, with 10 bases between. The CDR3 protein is CASSYSEGHNTGELFF. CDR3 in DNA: TGTGCCAGCAGTTACTCTGAGGGACACAACACCGGGGAGCTGTTTTTT.

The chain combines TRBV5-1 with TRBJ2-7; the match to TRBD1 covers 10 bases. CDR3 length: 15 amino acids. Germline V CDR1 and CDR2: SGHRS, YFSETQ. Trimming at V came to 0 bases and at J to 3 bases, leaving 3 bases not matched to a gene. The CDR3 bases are TGCGCCAGCAGCTTGGACGGACAGGGGGTCTACGAGCAGTACTTC. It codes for CASSLDGQGVYEQYF. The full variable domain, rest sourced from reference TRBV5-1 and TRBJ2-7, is KAGVTQTPRYLIKTRGQQVTLSCSPISGHRSVSWYQQTPGQGLQFLFEYFSETQRNKGNFPGRFSGRQFSNSRSEMNVSTLELGDSALYLCASSLDGQGVYEQYFGPGTRLTVT.

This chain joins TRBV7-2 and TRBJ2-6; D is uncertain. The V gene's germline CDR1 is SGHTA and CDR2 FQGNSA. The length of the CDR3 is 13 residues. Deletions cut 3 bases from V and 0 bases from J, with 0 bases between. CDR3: CASSFSGANVLTF. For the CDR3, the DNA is TGTGCCAGCAGCTTCTCTGGGGCCAACGTCCTGACTTTC.

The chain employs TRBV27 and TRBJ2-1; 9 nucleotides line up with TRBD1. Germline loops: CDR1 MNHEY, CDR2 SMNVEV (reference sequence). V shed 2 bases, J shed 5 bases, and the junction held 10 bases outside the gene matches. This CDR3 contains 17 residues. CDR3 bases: TGTGCCAGCAGTTTAACCCAGGCCGGGACAGGGAACAATGAGCAGTTCTTC. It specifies CASSLTQAGTGNNEQFF.

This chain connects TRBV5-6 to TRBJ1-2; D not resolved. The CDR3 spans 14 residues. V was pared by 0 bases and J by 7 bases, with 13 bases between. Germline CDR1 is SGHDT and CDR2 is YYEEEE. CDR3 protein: CASSLVSGVAGYTF. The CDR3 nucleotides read TGTGCCAGCAGCTTGGTATCCGGGGTAGCTGGCTACACCTTC.

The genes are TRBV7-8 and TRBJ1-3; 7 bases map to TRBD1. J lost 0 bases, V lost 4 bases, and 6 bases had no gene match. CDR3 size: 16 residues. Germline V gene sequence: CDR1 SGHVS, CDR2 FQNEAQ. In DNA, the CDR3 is TGTGCCAGCAGCTCGACCCGGGACAGCTCTGGAAACACCATATATTTT. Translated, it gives CASSSTRDSSGNTIYF. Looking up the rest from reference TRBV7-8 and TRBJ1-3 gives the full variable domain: GAGVSQSPRYKVAKRGQDVALRCDPISGHVSLFWYQQALGQGPEFLTYFQNEAQLDKSGLPSDRFFAERPEGSVSTLKIQRTQQEDSAVYLCASSSTRDSSGNTIYFGEGSWLTVV.

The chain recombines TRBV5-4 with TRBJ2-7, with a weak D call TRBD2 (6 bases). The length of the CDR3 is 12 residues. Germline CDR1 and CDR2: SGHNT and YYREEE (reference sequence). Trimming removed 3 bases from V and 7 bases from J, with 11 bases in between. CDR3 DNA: TGTGCCAGCAGCTCCGATGGAGGGGAGCAGTACTTC. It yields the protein CASSSDGGEQYF.

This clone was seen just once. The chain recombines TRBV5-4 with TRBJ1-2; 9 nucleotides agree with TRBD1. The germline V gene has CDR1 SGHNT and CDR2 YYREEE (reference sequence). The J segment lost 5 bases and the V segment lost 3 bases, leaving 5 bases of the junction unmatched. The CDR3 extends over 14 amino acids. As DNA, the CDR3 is TGTGCCAGCAGCTCGGGACAGGGAAGATATGGCTACACCTTC. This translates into CASSSGQGRYGYTF.

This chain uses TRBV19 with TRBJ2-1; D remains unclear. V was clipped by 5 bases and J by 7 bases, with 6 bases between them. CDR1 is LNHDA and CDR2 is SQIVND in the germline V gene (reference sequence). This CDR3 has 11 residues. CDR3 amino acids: CASSGANEQFF. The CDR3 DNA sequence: TGTGCCAGTAGTGGTGCTAATGAGCAGTTCTTC.

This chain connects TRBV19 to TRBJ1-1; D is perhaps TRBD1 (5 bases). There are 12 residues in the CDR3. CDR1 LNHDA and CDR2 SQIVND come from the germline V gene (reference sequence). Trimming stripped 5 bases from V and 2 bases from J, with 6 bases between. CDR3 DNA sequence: TGTGCCAGTAGTTGGGGCAACACTGAAGCTTTCTTT. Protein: CASSWGNTEAFF.

The DNA for the CDR3 is TGTGCCAGCAGCCCATCGGGACAGGTGAACACTGAAGCTTTCTTT. Translation: CASSPSGQVNTEAFF. The rearrangement uses TRBV11-3 and TRBJ1-1; the match to TRBD1 covers 8 bases. Germline CDR1 and CDR2: SGHNT and YENEEA. The CDR3 contains 15 residues. The trim removed 5 bases at V and 0 bases at J, leaving 5 bases unmatched.

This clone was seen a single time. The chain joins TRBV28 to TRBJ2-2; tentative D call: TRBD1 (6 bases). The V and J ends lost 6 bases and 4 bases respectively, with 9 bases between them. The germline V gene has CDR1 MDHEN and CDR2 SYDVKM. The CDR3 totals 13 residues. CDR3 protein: CASRGAVTGELFF. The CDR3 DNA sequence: TGTGCCAGCAGGGGGGCAGTCACCGGGGAGCTGTTTTTT.